Listed here is a single T cell receptor beta chain. Profiled with immunoSEQ multiplex PCR; TCRdb holds only in-frame clones, not every one. The sample lists about 980,000 clones; approximately 80% were seen once. This sample was included in a study of shared clonotypes between healthy human individuals. The CDR3 length is 15 residues. Germline V gives CDR1 SGHRS, CDR2 YFSETQ. J gave up 3 bases and V 2 bases, and 4 bases lay outside the gene matches. The sample comprised memory CD4+ T cells sorted from blood. Subset meaning: CD45RA-negative fraction. The chain combines TRBV5-1 with TRBJ2-3; 9 bases agree with TRBD2. This sequence originates from a man aged 18 to 29 in good health. As DNA, the CDR3 is TGCGCCAGCAGCTTCCTAGCGGGAAGGACAGATACGCAGTATTTT. Encoded protein: CASSFLAGRTDTQYF. The full variable domain, its missing parts supplied by reference TRBV5-1 and TRBJ2-3, is KAGVTQTPRYLIKTRGQQVTLSCSPISGHRSVSWYQQTPGQGLQFLFEYFSETQRNKGNFPGRFSGRQFSNSRSEMNVSTLELGDSALYLCASSFLAGRTDTQYFGPGTRLTVL.